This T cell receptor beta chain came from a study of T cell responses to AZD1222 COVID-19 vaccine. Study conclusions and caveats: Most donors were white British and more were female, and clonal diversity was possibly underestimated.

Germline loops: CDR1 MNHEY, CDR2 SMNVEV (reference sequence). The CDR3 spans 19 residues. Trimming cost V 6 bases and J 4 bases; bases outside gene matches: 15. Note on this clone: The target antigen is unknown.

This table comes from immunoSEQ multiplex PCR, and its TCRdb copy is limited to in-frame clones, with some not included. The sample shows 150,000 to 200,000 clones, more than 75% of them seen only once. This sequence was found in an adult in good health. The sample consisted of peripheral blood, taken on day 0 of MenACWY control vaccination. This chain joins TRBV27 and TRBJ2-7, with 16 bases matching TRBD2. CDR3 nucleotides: TGTGCCAGCAGGATCGGGGGACTAGCGGGAGGGCCTGATCGGTACGAGCAGTACTTC. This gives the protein CASRIGGLAGGPDRYEQYF.